The 17 T cell receptor beta chains given below trace back to one sample, sequenced in a study of blood T cell repertoires in COVID-19. The assay was immunoSEQ multiplex PCR, and TCRdb's table has in-frame clones only and misses some. The sample yields about 170,000 clones, 80% to 90% seen once. The sequencing sample was made of peripheral blood. The receptor set was obtained from a woman aged 70-85 years who had recovered from COVID-19.

This rearrangement joins TRBV20-1 to TRBJ1-2; 8 nucleotides agree with TRBD1. Germline lookup yields CDR1 DFQATT and CDR2 SNEGSKA (reference sequence). The CDR3 totals 11 residues. Germline trimming cut 6 bases from V and 4 bases from J; bases unmatched to any gene: 1. DNA for the CDR3: TGCAGTGCCGGGACAGGCTATGGCTACACCTTC. Its protein is CSAGTGYGYTF.

The chain joins TRBV5-1 to TRBJ2-7; possible D gene TRBD2, 5 bases. The CDR3 sequence is 15 residues long. The germline gives CDR1 SGHRS, CDR2 YFSETQ. V lost 3 bases, J lost 0 bases, and 13 bases lay in between. This chain's CDR3 is CASSSPEAGSYEQYF. The CDR3 region has the DNA TGCGCCAGCAGCTCCCCGGAGGCCGGCTCCTACGAGCAGTACTTC. Combining the CDR3 with reference TRBV5-1 and TRBJ2-7 gives the whole variable domain KAGVTQTPRYLIKTRGQQVTLSCSPISGHRSVSWYQQTPGQGLQFLFEYFSETQRNKGNFPGRFSGRQFSNSRSEMNVSTLELGDSALYLCASSSPEAGSYEQYFGPGTRLTVT.

DNA for the CDR3: TGTGCCACCAGCAGAGATCGGGGGGCTACCTACGAGCAGTACTTC. It encodes CATSRDRGATYEQYF. The gene calls are TRBV15 and TRBJ2-7, with D perhaps matching TRBD2 (7 bases). The CDR3 runs 15 residues. The germline V gene encodes CDR1 LNHNV and CDR2 YYDKDF (reference sequence). V lost 0 bases, J lost 2 bases, and 11 bases lay in between.

The J gene is TRBJ2-1, the V gene TRBV3-1 (or the pseudogene TRBV3-2); the match to TRBD1 covers 7 bases. The germline gives CDR1 LGHDT, CDR2 YNNKEL (reference sequence). With 4 bases clipped from V and 8 bases from J, the junction kept 20 bases outside the gene matches. The CDR3 covers 18 residues. CDR3 in amino acids: CASSPRQGWQPLNDEQFF. The CDR3, as DNA: TGTGCCAGCAGCCCTCGACAGGGTTGGCAGCCCCTCAACGATGAGCAGTTCTTC.

The genes are TRBV2 and TRBJ2-5; TRBD2 agrees at 8 bases. Looked up from germline, CDR1 is SNHLY and CDR2 is FYNNEI. V lost 4 bases to trimming and J lost 5 bases; unmatched junction nucleotides: 6. There are 14 residues in the CDR3. CDR3 protein: CASSAGLAWETQYF. In DNA form, the CDR3 reads TGTGCCAGCAGTGCCGGACTAGCCTGGGAGACCCAGTACTTC.

The CDR3 loop reads CASSRGQGDYGYTF. CDR3 nucleotide sequence: TGTGCCAGCAGCCGGGGACAGGGCGACTATGGCTACACCTTC. The chain joins TRBV3-1 (or the pseudogene TRBV3-2) to TRBJ1-2; TRBD1 matches at 9 bases. This CDR3 contains 14 residues. Germline V gene sequence: CDR1 LGHDT, CDR2 YNNKEL (reference sequence). V lost 4 bases to trimming and J lost 3 bases; unmatched junction nucleotides: 3.

This clone appeared once. The chain has TRBV28 and TRBJ1-6, with D perhaps matching TRBD1 (6 bases). Trimming cost V 6 bases and J 3 bases, with 12 bases left between them. This CDR3 is built from 15 residues. Germline V lookup: CDR1 MDHEN, CDR2 SYDVKM. The CDR3 DNA sequence: TGTGCCAGCAGCCTGGACAGCCTCTATAATTCACCCCTCCACTTT. Translated, it gives CASSLDSLYNSPLHF.

V usage is TRBV6-5 and J usage is TRBJ1-2; D unclear. Germline CDR1 MNHEY, CDR2 SVGAGI. This CDR3 has 14 residues. V shed 6 bases and J shed 8 bases, with 19 bases lying between them. CDR3 residues: CASSRVTMGWGYTF. The DNA of the CDR3 is TGTGCCAGCAGCCGAGTCACTATGGGTTGGGGCTACACCTTC.

The rearrangement uses TRBV18 and TRBJ2-1, with 8 bases that match TRBD2. With V trimmed by 5 bases and J by 2 bases, 5 bases remained unmatched. Germline V gene sequence: CDR1 KGHSH, CDR2 LQKENI. This CDR3 has 15 amino acids. The CDR3 nucleotides read TGTGCCAGCTCAGTGGGACTAGGGGCCTACAATGAGCAGTTCTTC. Its translation: CASSVGLGAYNEQFF. Variable domain in full (rest from reference TRBV18 and TRBJ2-1): NAGVMQNPRHLVRRRGQEARLRCSPMKGHSHVYWYRQLPEEGLKFMVYLQKENIIDESGMPKERFSAEFPKEGPSILRIQQVVRGDSAAYFCASSVGLGAYNEQFFGPGTRLTVL.

This clone showed up just a few times. The chain combines TRBV27 with TRBJ1-3, with D unresolved. The CDR3 has 13 residues. V lost 10 bases to trimming and J lost 4 bases, with 14 bases between them. Germline lookup yields CDR1 MNHEY and CDR2 SMNVEV (reference sequence). The CDR3 DNA is TGTGCCACCCCGCAGGTTGAAGGAAACACCATATATTTT. Translation: CATPQVEGNTIYF.

The rearrangement links TRBV19 to TRBJ2-2, with D possibly TRBD2 on 5 matching bases. The ends were cut back, 8 bases at V and 5 bases at J, with 9 bases in the middle. CDR1 is LNHDA, CDR2 SQIVND, per germline (reference sequence). The CDR3 loop spans 12 amino acids. In nucleotides, the CDR3 is TGTGCCAGTGGAAGGAGGACCGGGGAGCTGTTTTTT. Protein sequence: CASGRRTGELFF.

The gene calls are TRBV11-2 and TRBJ1-2, with D perhaps matching TRBD1 (5 bases). The CDR3 is 13 residues long. Trimming removed 5 bases from V and 3 bases from J, with 10 bases in between. Germline-derived CDR1 and CDR2 are SGHAT and FQNNGV. The CDR3 DNA follows: TGTGCCAGCAGCCCCAGGGATGACTATGGCTACACCTTC. Amino acid sequence: CASSPRDDYGYTF.

Comment on this clone: The same CDR3 is also encoded by other DNA sequences in this sample. The CDR3 DNA is TGCAGTGCTAGTGGGCTAGCGGGGGGCCCCAGCTCCTACGAGCAGTACTTC. Protein sequence: CSASGLAGGPSSYEQYF. The genes are TRBV20-1 and TRBJ2-7; TRBD2 matches at 11 bases. The V gene end was trimmed by 3 bases and the J gene end by 0 bases; junction bases not matched to a gene: 10. Germline V gene lookup returns CDR1 DFQATT and CDR2 SNEGSKA (reference sequence). CDR3 length: 17 residues.

The chain joins TRBV18 to TRBJ1-5; D is perhaps TRBD1 (6 bases). The V end lost 0 bases, the J end lost 0 bases, and 12 bases lay between the germline ends. The germline V gene has CDR1 KGHSH and CDR2 LQKENI. This CDR3 is 17 amino acids long. In nucleotides, the CDR3 is TGTGCCAGCTCACCACCCAGGGGCTGGTATAGCAATCAGCCCCAGCATTTT. Translation gives CASSPPRGWYSNQPQHF.

This clone was found a few times. V gene TRBV28 combines with J gene TRBJ2-2; D is perhaps TRBD2 (6 bases). V was clipped by 6 bases and J by 2 bases, with 13 bases between them. Looked up from germline, CDR1 is MDHEN and CDR2 is SYDVKM. The CDR3 length is 15 residues. Here the CDR3 reads CASSPSGLNTGELFF. CDR3 DNA: TGTGCCAGCAGCCCCAGCGGGTTAAACACCGGGGAGCTGTTTTTT. The entire variable domain, with the rest obtained from reference TRBV28 and TRBJ2-2, is as follows: DVKVTQSSRYLVKRTGEKVFLECVQDMDHENMFWYRQDPGLGLRLIYFSYDVKMKEKGDIPEGYSVSREKKERFSLILESASTNQTSMYLCASSPSGLNTGELFFGEGSRLTVL.

The V and J genes are TRBV3-1 (or the pseudogene TRBV3-2) and TRBJ1-1, with unresolved D. Germline V gene lookup returns CDR1 LGHDT and CDR2 YNNKEL (reference sequence). With 11 bases removed from V and 1 base from J, the gap between germline ends came to 17 bases. The CDR3 is 14 residues long. This CDR3 reads CACSSRVSNTEAFF. CDR3 DNA: TGTGCCTGCTCCTCCCGGGTTTCGAACACTGAAGCTTTCTTT.

The J gene is TRBJ1-5, the V gene TRBV19; perhaps TRBD1 as D (5 bases). This CDR3 region has 15 residues. Germline CDR1 and CDR2: LNHDA and SQIVND (reference sequence). V was cut by 6 bases and J by 0 bases, with 12 bases left in between. CDR3 in amino acids: CASSRGGTSNQPQHF. The CDR3 nucleotides read TGTGCCAGTAGCCGTGGGGGGACTAGCAATCAGCCCCAGCATTTT.